This T cell receptor (delta chain) was sequenced in a study of γδ T cells in repeated Plasmodium falciparum infection. Germline V gene sequence: CDR1 TSWWSYY, CDR2 QGS. The CDR3 consists of 23 residues. Bulk repertoires came from Vgamma9/Vdelta2+ or Vdelta2-negative gammadelta T cells flow-sorted from PBMC. TCRdb redid the clone calls on the multiplex PCR reads with CATT. This sample yields 75,000 to 95,000 delta-chain clones, of which approximately 1% are seen a single time; 9.6% belongs to the top ten. This clone has at least ten counts. A far bigger clonotype differs at one base, so this is likely a read error. This CDR3 is also generated by other DNA sequences in the sample.

Sequencing was carried out using gamma-delta T cells from blood. The chain couples TRDV1 to TRDJ1; 12 nucleotides align to TRDD3. This clonotype was obtained from a pool of human donors (malaria-infected and uninfected, not separated). The CDR3 reads CALGELWPDWGIQVRTYTDKLIF. The CDR3, as DNA: TGCGCTCTTGGGGAACTTTGGCCCGACTGGGGGATACAGGTCCGCACTTACACCGATAAACTCATCTTT.